Following are 17 T cell receptor beta chains from one sample sequenced in a study of cytomegalovirus exposure and HLA in healthy donors. 60 Vbeta and 13 Jbeta primers were used in PCR. Assay used: immunoSEQ multiplex PCR; TCRdb lists only in-frame clones, some missing. The record lists roughly 190,000 clones, of which the ten most abundant hold around 0.79%. The sequencing input was PBMCs. The origin of the receptors is a woman between 18 and 29 years old in good health and CMV-seropositive.

This rearrangement joins TRBV7-8 to TRBJ1-2; 8 bases are a match to TRBD1. The germline CDR1 and CDR2 sequences are SGHVS and FQNEAQ. This CDR3 contains 15 residues. V shed 4 bases and J 5 bases; nucleotides not matched to a gene: 9. The CDR3 region has the DNA TGTGCCAGCAGCTACACAGGGGGGCCCTCATATGGCTACACCTTC. It specifies CASSYTGGPSYGYTF.

The V and J genes are TRBV6-6 and TRBJ1-1; a possible D gene is TRBD1 (5 bases). Germline-derived CDR1 and CDR2 are MNHNY and SVGAGI (reference sequence). CDR3 length: 14 residues. The germline V and J ends were trimmed by 2 bases and 0 bases, with 7 bases remaining between them. The CDR3 loop reads CASSYGALNTEAFF. The CDR3 coding sequence is TGTGCCAGCAGTTACGGGGCGCTGAACACTGAAGCTTTCTTT.

This chain joins TRBV6-6 and TRBJ2-3; 7 positions match TRBD2. This CDR3 is 15 amino acids long. Losses at the gene ends were 4 bases for V and 0 bases for J; bases not matched to a gene: 4. Germline V lookup: CDR1 MNHNY, CDR2 SVGAGI (reference sequence). CDR3: CASSSRGVSTDTQYF. The DNA for the CDR3 is TGTGCCAGCAGTTCCCGGGGGGTTAGCACAGATACGCAGTATTTT.

The chain recombines TRBV29-1 with TRBJ2-7; 11 nucleotides align to TRBD2. The trim removed 6 bases at V and 0 bases at J, leaving 4 bases unmatched. The CDR3 runs to 14 residues. From germline, CDR1 is SQVTM and CDR2 ANQGSEA. The CDR3 region has the DNA TGCAGCGTACTACTAGCGGGGGCCTCCTACGAGCAGTACTTC. This translates into CSVLLAGASYEQYF.

V usage is TRBV4-3 and J usage is TRBJ1-5; D is possibly TRBD1 (6 bases). V was cut by 1 base and J by 2 bases, with 6 bases left in between. This CDR3 spans 14 amino acids. CDR1 and CDR2 from the germline V gene are LGHNA and YSLEER. DNA for the CDR3: TGCGCCAGCAGCCAAGGACAGGGCAATCAGCCCCAGCATTTT. It codes for CASSQGQGNQPQHF.

The chain is built from TRBV7-2 and TRBJ2-1; TRBD2 matches at 13 bases. In germline, CDR1 is SGHTA, CDR2 FQGNSA. Losses at the gene ends were 5 bases for V and 13 bases for J; bases not matched to a gene: 5. CDR3 length: 13 residues. The CDR3, as DNA: TGTGCCAGCAGCGTACTAGCGGGGGGGCCCCAGTTCTTC. Translated, it gives CASSVLAGGPQFF.

This chain connects TRBV7-6 to TRBJ1-2, with D possibly being TRBD1 (6 bases). V was trimmed by 1 base and J by 6 bases, leaving 18 bases between them. The CDR3 has 16 residues. The germline V gene encodes CDR1 SGHVS and CDR2 FNYEAQ. CDR3 bases: TGTGCCAGCAGCTTAGGCTACCTCGGGGGGGCCGATGGCTACACCTTC. Translation: CASSLGYLGGADGYTF.

J is TRBJ2-3 and V is TRBV7-2; D gene ambiguous. This CDR3 comprises 15 residues. Looked up from germline, CDR1 is SGHTA and CDR2 is FQGNSA. The ends were cut back, 2 bases at V and 2 bases at J, with 11 bases in the middle. The CDR3 region has the DNA TGTGCCAGCAGCTTACAACTACCGCTCACAGATACGCAGTATTTT. Translating gives CASSLQLPLTDTQYF.

This chain uses TRBV2 with TRBJ1-2; D not resolved. The CDR3 length is 14 residues. Trimming removed 6 bases from V and 4 bases from J, with 15 bases in between. Per germline, CDR1 SNHLY and CDR2 FYNNEI. DNA of the CDR3: TGTGCCAGCAGGACCGTTGGCGGCGTCTATGGCTACACCTTC. Translation gives CASRTVGGVYGYTF. Supplemented by reference TRBV2 and TRBJ1-2, the full variable domain reads EPEVTQTPSHQVTQMGQEVILRCVPISNHLYFYWYRQILGQKVEFLVSFYNNEISEKSEIFDDQFSVERPDGSNFTLKIRSTKLEDSAMYFCASRTVGGVYGYTFGSGTRLTVV.

This sequence joins TRBV7-2 and TRBJ1-6, with D unclear. The CDR3 covers 14 residues. Germline loops: CDR1 SGHTA, CDR2 FQGNSA. The ends were cut back, 1 base at V and 9 bases at J, with 10 bases in the middle. CDR3 residues: CASSLEWRASPLHF. The DNA for the CDR3 is TGTGCCAGCAGCTTAGAATGGCGGGCTTCACCCCTCCACTTT.

In DNA, the CDR3 is TGTGCTAGTGGTACCGACAGTGAAGCTTTCTTT. Its protein product is CASGTDSEAFF. The gene calls are TRBV12-5 and TRBJ1-1, with D possibly TRBD1 on 5 matching bases. The germline V gene has CDR1 LGHNT and CDR2 FRNRAP. Between the trimmed V and J ends, which lost 5 bases and 7 bases, there was a span of 8 bases. The CDR3 is made up of 11 amino acids.

The chain recombines TRBV30 with TRBJ1-6; 7 bases align to TRBD1. Germline-derived CDR1 and CDR2 are GTSNPN and SVGIG (reference sequence). After removal of 0 bases from V and 10 bases from J, the junction contained 9 bases not matched to a gene. This CDR3 is 15 amino acids long. For the CDR3, the DNA is TGTGCCTGGAGTGTTGTAACAGGGGTTAGATCACCCCTCCACTTT. Amino acid sequence: CAWSVVTGVRSPLHF.

This sequence joins TRBV5-1 and TRBJ1-4; 9 positions match TRBD1. The junction had 8 bases not matched to a gene; V was cut back by 5 bases and J by 0 bases. This CDR3 has 17 amino acids. CDR1 and CDR2 (germline): SGHRS, YFSETQ. This CDR3 reads CASRRTDRGSTNEKLFF. The CDR3 DNA reads TGCGCCAGCAGAAGAACGGACAGGGGATCAACTAATGAAAAACTGTTTTTT.

The rearrangement joins TRBV30 to TRBJ2-1; TRBD2 matches 9 bases. This CDR3 comprises 16 residues. J lost 2 bases, V lost 1 base, and 6 bases had no gene match. Looked up from germline, CDR1 is GTSNPN and CDR2 is SVGIG (reference sequence). For the CDR3, the DNA is TGTGCCTGGAGTGGAAAAGCGGGGGGTGCCTACAATGAGCAGTTCTTC. Its translation: CAWSGKAGGAYNEQFF.

This chain uses TRBV14 with TRBJ1-2; 9 bases are a match to TRBD1. This CDR3 region has 15 residues. After removal of 0 bases from V and 7 bases from J, the junction contained 6 bases not matched to a gene. Germline V gene sequence: CDR1 SGHDN, CDR2 FVKESK. CDR3 bases: TGTGCCAGCAGCCAAGAGGGACAGGGACTGCGTGGCTACACCTTC. It specifies CASSQEGQGLRGYTF.

The CDR3 loop is CASNREGHTQYF. In DNA, the CDR3 is TGTGCCAGCAACCGGGAGGGCCATACGCAGTATTTT. J is TRBJ2-3 and V is TRBV6-5; TRBD2 matches 8 bases. Trimming removed 7 bases from V and 7 bases from J; junction bases left unmatched: 4. The CDR3 has 12 amino acids. The germline V gene has CDR1 MNHEY and CDR2 SVGAGI.

This CDR3 is CASRAAGTEGLGELFF. Here the CDR3 DNA reads TGTGCCAGCAGAGCCGCAGGGACTGAAGGCTTAGGGGAGCTGTTTTTT. V usage is TRBV28 and J usage is TRBJ2-2, with a tentative D call TRBD2 (6 bases). V was pared by 6 bases and J by 8 bases, with 22 bases between. CDR3 length: 16 residues. CDR1 and CDR2 from the germline V gene are MDHEN and SYDVKM.